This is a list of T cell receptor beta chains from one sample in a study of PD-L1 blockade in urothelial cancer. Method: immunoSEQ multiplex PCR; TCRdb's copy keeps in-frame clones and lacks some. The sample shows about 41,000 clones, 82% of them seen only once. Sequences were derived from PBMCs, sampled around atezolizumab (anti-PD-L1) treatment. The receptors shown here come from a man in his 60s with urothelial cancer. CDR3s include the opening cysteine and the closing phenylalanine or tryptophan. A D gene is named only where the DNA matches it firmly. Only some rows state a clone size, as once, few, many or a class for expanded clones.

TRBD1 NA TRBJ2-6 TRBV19 CASSDPGTAGANVLTF TGTGCCAGTAGTGACCCCGGGACAGCTGGGGCCAACGTCCTGACTTTC
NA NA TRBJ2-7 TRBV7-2 CASSSRDNREQYF TGTGCCAGCAGCTCCCGCGACAATCGCGAGCAGTACTTC
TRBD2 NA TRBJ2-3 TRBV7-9 CASSLLKRGLTGDTQYF TGTGCCAGCAGCTTATTAAAGCGGGGGCTTACCGGGGATACGCAGTATTTT
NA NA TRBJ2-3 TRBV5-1 CASSSQGGWGDTQYF TGCGCCAGCAGCTCCCAGGGGGGCTGGGGAGATACGCAGTATTTT
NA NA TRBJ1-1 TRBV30 CAASDRTNTEAFF TGTGCCGCATCGGACAGAACGAACACTGAAGCTTTCTTT
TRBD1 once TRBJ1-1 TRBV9 CASSVAGTGDAFF TGTGCCAGCAGCGTAGCCGGGACAGGGGATGCTTTCTTT
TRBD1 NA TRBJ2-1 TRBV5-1 CASSSTGDQTYNEQFF TGCGCCAGCAGTTCGACAGGGGACCAAACCTACAATGAGCAGTTCTTC
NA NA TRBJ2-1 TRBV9 CASSPQSNNEQFF TGTGCCAGCAGCCCCCAGTCCAACAATGAGCAGTTCTTC
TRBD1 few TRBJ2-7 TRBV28 CASSLISTGEDYEQYF TGTGCCAGCAGCCTGATATCGACAGGGGAAGACTACGAGCAGTACTTC
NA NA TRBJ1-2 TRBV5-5 CASSLQGYYGYTF TGTGCCAGCAGCTTGCAGGGTTACTATGGCTACACCTTC
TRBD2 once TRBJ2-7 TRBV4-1 CASSQDIGTTNEQYF TGCGCCAGCAGCCAAGATATCGGGACTACCAACGAGCAGTACTTC
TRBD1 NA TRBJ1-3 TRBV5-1 CASRPYPQGWTGNTIYF TGCGCCAGCAGACCCTACCCACAGGGGTGGACTGGAAACACCATATATTTT
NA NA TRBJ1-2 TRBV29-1 CSVEGQGSGYTF TGCAGCGTTGAGGGCCAGGGCTCCGGCTACACCTTC
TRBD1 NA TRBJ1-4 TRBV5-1 CASSTGTATTNEKLFF TGCGCCAGCAGCACAGGGACAGCTACAACTAATGAAAAACTGTTTTTT
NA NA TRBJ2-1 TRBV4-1 CASSDGVQGPTNEQFF TGCGCCAGCAGCGATGGAGTGCAGGGGCCCACCAATGAGCAGTTCTTC
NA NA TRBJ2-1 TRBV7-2 CASSLAGQKNNEQFF TGTGCCAGCAGCTTAGCAGGACAGAAAAACAATGAGCAGTTCTTC
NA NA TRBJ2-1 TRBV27 CASSTELASSYNEQFF TGTGCCAGCAGTACGGAACTAGCTTCCTCCTACAATGAGCAGTTCTTC
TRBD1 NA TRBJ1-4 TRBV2 CASTARGLGEKLFF TGTGCCAGCACCGCGAGGGGGCTAGGTGAAAAACTGTTTTTT
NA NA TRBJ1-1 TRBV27 CASSLAGRTEAFF TGTGCCAGCAGTTTGGCAGGGCGCACTGAAGCTTTCTTT
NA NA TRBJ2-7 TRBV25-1 CASSGPTSRTAYEQYF TGTGCCAGCAGTGGACCTACCTCTCGGACAGCCTACGAGCAGTACTTC
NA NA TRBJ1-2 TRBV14 CASSQRGGFGYTF TGTGCCAGCAGCCAACGGGGGGGGTTTGGCTACACCTTC
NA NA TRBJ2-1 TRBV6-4 CASSDSIASPEQFF TGTGCCAGCAGTGACTCGATAGCCTCTCCCGAGCAGTTCTTC
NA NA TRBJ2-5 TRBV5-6 CASSLKGVQETQYF TGTGCCAGCAGCTTGAAAGGGGTCCAAGAGACCCAGTACTTC
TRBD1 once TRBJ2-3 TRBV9 CASSPGQGRADTQYF TGTGCCAGCAGCCCCGGACAGGGTCGTGCAGATACGCAGTATTTT
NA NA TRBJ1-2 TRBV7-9 CASSMGLERGYTF TGTGCCAGCAGCATGGGACTTGAAAGAGGCTACACCTTC
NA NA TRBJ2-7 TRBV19 CASSILDSGYEQYF TGTGCCAGTAGTATCCTGGACTCCGGCTACGAGCAGTACTTC
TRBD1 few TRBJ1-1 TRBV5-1 CASSLQGIDEAFF TGCGCCAGCAGTTTACAGGGGATTGATGAAGCTTTCTTT
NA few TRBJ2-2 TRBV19 CASTADSMNTGELFF TGTGCCAGTACGGCGGACAGTATGAACACCGGGGAGCTGTTTTTT
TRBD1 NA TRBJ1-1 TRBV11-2 CASSLVFGQGAGTEAFF TGTGCCAGCAGCTTAGTTTTCGGACAGGGAGCAGGCACTGAAGCTTTCTTT
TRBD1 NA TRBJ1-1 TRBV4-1 CASSRSDRVGTEAFF TGCGCCAGCAGCCGATCGGACAGGGTTGGAACTGAAGCTTTCTTT
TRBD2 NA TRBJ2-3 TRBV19 CASSRGGLAGFEDTQYF TGTGCCAGTAGTAGGGGGGGACTAGCGGGCTTTGAAGATACGCAGTATTTT
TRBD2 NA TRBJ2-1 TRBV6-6 CASSQPGGAYNEQFF TGTGCCAGCAGCCAACCCGGGGGGGCCTACAATGAGCAGTTCTTC
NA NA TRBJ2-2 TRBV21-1 CASSTPRTALKNTGELFF TGTGCCAGCAGCACCCCCCGTACGGCACTAAAAAACACCGGGGAGCTGTTTTTT
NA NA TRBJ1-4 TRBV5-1 CASSFGSATNEKLFF TGCGCCAGCAGCTTTGGCAGTGCAACTAATGAAAAACTGTTTTTT
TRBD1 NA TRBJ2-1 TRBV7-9 CASSSPRDRGLSSYNEQFF TGTGCCAGCAGCTCCCCCCGCGACAGGGGATTGAGCTCCTACAATGAGCAGTTCTTC
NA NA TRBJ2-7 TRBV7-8 CASSLARTGEQYF TGTGCCAGCAGCTTAGCGCGCACAGGCGAGCAGTACTTC
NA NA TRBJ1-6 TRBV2 CASSVGPSSYNSPLHF TGTGCCAGCAGTGTGGGCCCGAGCTCCTATAATTCACCCCTCCACTTT
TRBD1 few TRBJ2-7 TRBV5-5 CASSFGTGWSYEQYF TGTGCCAGCAGCTTTGGGACAGGTTGGTCCTACGAGCAGTACTTC
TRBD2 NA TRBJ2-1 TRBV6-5 CASSYSGGGRDEQFF TGTGCCAGCAGTTACTCCGGGGGGGGCAGGGATGAGCAGTTCTTC
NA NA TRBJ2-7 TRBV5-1 CASSPQTSQVQYF TGCGCCAGCAGCCCCCAAACCTCCCAGGTGCAGTACTTC
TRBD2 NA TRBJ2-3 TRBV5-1 CASSHRGGQTTSTDTQYF TGCGCCAGCAGCCACCGGGGGGGGCAGACTACTAGCACAGATACGCAGTATTTT
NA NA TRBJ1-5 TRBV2 CASRSTGLNQPQHF TGTGCCAGCAGAAGCACAGGGCTGAATCAGCCCCAGCATTTT
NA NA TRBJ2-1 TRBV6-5 CASGYEQFF TGTGCCAGCGGCTATGAGCAGTTCTTC
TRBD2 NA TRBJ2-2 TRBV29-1 CMAGGRNTGELFF TGCATGGCGGGGGGCCGGAACACCGGGGAGCTGTTTTTT
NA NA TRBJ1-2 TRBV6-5 CASSYSTSTVQYGYTF TGTGCCAGCAGTTACTCAACGTCAACAGTCCAATATGGCTACACCTTC
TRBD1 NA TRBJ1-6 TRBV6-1 CASSEDRALGSPLHF TGTGCCAGCAGCGAGGACAGGGCCCTAGGGTCACCCCTCCACTTT
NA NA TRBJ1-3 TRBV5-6 CASSLGGRATGNTIYF TGTGCCAGCAGCTTGGGGGGCAGGGCGACTGGAAACACCATATATTTT
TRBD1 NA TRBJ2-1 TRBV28 CASRTIRGRKDEQFF TGTGCCAGCAGGACCATCAGGGGGCGCAAGGATGAGCAGTTCTTC
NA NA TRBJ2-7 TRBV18 CASSPRQGWEQYF TGTGCCAGCTCACCACGGCAGGGTTGGGAGCAGTACTTC
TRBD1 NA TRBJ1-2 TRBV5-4 CASSRDRDGGYTF TGTGCCAGCAGCCGAGACAGGGACGGTGGCTACACCTTC
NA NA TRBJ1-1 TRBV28 CASSLYRGTEAFF TGTGCCAGCAGCCTCTATAGGGGCACTGAAGCTTTCTTT
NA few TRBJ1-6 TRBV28 CASNWAEDNSPLHF TGTGCCAGCAACTGGGCGGAGGATAATTCACCCCTCCACTTT
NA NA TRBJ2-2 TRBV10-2 CASKELANTGELFF TGCGCCAGCAAGGAACTAGCGAACACCGGGGAGCTGTTTTTT